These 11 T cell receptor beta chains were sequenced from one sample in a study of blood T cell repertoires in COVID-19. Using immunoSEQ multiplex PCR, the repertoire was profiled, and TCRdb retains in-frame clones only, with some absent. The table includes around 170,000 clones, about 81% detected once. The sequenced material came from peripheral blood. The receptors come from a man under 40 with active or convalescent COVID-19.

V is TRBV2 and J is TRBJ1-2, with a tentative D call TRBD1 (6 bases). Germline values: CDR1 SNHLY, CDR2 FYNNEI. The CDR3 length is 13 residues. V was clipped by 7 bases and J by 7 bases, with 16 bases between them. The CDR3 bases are TGTGCCAGCACCGAAGGGGGTTGGGCTGGCTACACCTTC. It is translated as CASTEGGWAGYTF.

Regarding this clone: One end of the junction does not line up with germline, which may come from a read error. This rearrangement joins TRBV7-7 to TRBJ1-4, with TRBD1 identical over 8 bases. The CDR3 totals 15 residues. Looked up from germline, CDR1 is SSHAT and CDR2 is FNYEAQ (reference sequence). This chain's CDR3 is CASSLRQGPNEKLFF. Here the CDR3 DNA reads TGTGCTAGCAGCCTTAGACAGGGGCCTAATGAAAAACTGTTTTTT.

The CDR3 DNA reads TGTGCCAGCAGCCCGAGGACTAGCGTATATCCAACCGGGGAGCTGTTTTTT. It is translated as CASSPRTSVYPTGELFF. The chain is built from TRBV3-1 (or the pseudogene TRBV3-2) and TRBJ2-2; the match to TRBD2 covers 9 bases. CDR3 length: 17 amino acids. Germline CDR1 and CDR2: LGHDT and YNNKEL (reference sequence). V trimming: 4 bases; J trimming: 5 bases; junction bases outside the gene matches: 11.

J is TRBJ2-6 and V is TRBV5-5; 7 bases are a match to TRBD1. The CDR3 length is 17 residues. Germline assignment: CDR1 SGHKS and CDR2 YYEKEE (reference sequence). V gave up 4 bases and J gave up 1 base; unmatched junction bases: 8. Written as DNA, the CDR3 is TGTGCCAGCAGCCCCAGACAGGGTTCGTCTGGGGCCAACGTCCTGACTTTC. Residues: CASSPRQGSSGANVLTF.

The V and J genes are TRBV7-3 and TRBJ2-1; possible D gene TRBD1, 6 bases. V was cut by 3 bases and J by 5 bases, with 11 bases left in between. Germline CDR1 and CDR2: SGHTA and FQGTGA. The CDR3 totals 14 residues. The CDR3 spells CASSFPEGDNEQFF. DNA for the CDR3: TGTGCCAGCAGCTTCCCCGAGGGGGACAATGAGCAGTTCTTC.

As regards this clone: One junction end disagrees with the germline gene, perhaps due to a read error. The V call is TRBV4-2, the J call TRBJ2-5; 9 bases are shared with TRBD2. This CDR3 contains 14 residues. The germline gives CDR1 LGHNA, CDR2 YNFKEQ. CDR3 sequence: CASSPGTSQEAQYF. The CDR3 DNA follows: TGTGCCAGCAGCCCCGGGACTAGCCAAGAGGCCCAGTACTTC.

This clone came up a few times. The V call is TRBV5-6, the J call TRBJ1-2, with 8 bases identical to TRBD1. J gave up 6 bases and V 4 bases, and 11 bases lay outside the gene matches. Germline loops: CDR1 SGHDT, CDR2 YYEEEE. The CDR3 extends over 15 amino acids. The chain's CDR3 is CASSPQGAPPDGYTF. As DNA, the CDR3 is TGTGCCAGCAGCCCCCAGGGGGCCCCACCGGATGGCTACACCTTC.

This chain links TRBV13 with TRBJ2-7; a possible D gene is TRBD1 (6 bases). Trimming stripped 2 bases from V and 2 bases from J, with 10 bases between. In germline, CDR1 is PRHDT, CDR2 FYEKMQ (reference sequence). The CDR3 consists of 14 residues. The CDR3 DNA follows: TGTGCCAGCAGCTTACCTACAGGGCCCTACGAGCAGTACTTC. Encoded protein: CASSLPTGPYEQYF.

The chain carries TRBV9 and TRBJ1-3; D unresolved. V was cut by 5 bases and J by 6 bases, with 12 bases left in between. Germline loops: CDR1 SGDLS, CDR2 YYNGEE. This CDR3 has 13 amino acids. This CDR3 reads CASSPGAENTIYF. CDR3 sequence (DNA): TGTGCCAGCAGTCCGGGAGCAGAAAACACCATATATTTT. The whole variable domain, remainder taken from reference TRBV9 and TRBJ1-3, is DSGVTQTPKHLITATGQRVTLRCSPRSGDLSVYWYQQSLDQGLQFLIQYYNGEERAKGNILERFSAQQFPDLHSELNLSSLELGDSALYFCASSPGAENTIYFGEGSWLTVV.

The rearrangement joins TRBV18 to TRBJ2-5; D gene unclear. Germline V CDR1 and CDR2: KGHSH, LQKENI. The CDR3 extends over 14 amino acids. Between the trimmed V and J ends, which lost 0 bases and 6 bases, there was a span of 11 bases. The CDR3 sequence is CASSPPGQAQTQYF. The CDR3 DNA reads TGTGCCAGCTCACCACCGGGTCAAGCGCAGACCCAGTACTTC.

CDR3 nucleotide sequence: TGTGCCAGCAGTGAAGCGACAGGGGTTTACCAGCCCCAGCATTTT. Encoded protein: CASSEATGVYQPQHF. The chain combines TRBV6-1 with TRBJ1-5; TRBD1 aligns across 8 bases. Germline trimming cut 0 bases from V and 7 bases from J; bases unmatched to any gene: 5. Germline V CDR1 and CDR2: MNHNS, SASEGT. This CDR3 is 15 amino acids long.